Listed below are T cell receptor beta chains from one sample, sequenced in a study of blood T cell repertoires in COVID-19. Assay: immunoSEQ multiplex PCR; the TCRdb copy retains only in-frame clones and omits some. Altogether around 94,000 clones are present, about four fifths being singletons, with the ten largest covering less than 10%. Sequenced: peripheral blood. The receptors were sampled from a middle-aged man with active or convalescent COVID-19. CDR3s include the opening cysteine and the closing phenylalanine or tryptophan. The order of the fields is J gene, D gene, clone size, V gene, CDR3 DNA, CDR3 protein. A D gene is named only where the DNA matches it firmly. Only part of the rows carry a size: once, few, many, or a class if the clone is expanded.

>TRBJ1-2|.|.|TRBV6-5
TGTGCCAGCAGTTACTCGGAGGGGACTAACTATGGCTACACCTTC
CASSYSEGTNYGYTF
>TRBJ1-4|.|.|TRBV30
TGTGCCTGGAGTCCGCGACACGGCCAACTGTTTTTT
CAWSPRHGQLFF
>TRBJ1-1|.|.|TRBV11-2
TGTGCCAGCAGCCCTACCCAACCGGACAGGAACACTGAAGCTTTCTTT
CASSPTQPDRNTEAFF
>TRBJ2-2|.|.|TRBV7-3
TGTGCCAGCAGCTTTGGTAGCACCGGGGAGCTGTTTTTT
CASSFGSTGELFF
>TRBJ1-1|.|once|TRBV5-1
TGCGCCAGCAGCTCCAACTCGGGCGGGGACACTGAAGCTTTCTTT
CASSSNSGGDTEAFF
>TRBJ1-2|TRBD1|.|TRBV11-1
TGTGCCAGCAGCCCTCAAGCCGGGACAGGGATTTCCGGCTACACCTTC
CASSPQAGTGISGYTF
>TRBJ2-2|.|.|TRBV4-3
TGCGCCAGCAGCCAAGGACTGCGGGGAGCGAACACCGGGGAGCTGTTTTTT
CASSQGLRGANTGELFF
>TRBJ1-4|.|.|TRBV25-1
TGTGCCAGCAGCCAGGGTGGGGTCGGTGAAAAACTGTTTTTT
CASSQGGVGEKLFF
>TRBJ1-2|TRBD1|.|TRBV19
TGTGCCAGTAGGTTCCCGGGACAGGGTAACTATGGCTACACCTTC
CASRFPGQGNYGYTF
>TRBJ1-6|.|.|TRBV7-2
TGTGCCAGCAGCTTAGTAGGGGCCAACTACCATAATTCACCCCTCCACTTT
CASSLVGANYHNSPLHF
>TRBJ1-4|.|.|TRBV6-5
TGTGCCAGCGGCGGACATCCCAATGAAAAACTGTTTTTT
CASGGHPNEKLFF
>TRBJ2-3|.|.|TRBV9
TGTGCCAGCAGCCGCGGGCAGGCTACAGATACGCAGTATTTT
CASSRGQATDTQYF
>TRBJ2-4|TRBD2|.|TRBV9
TGTGCCAGCAGCGTAGACGGGGGGGCCAAAAACATTCAGTACTTC
CASSVDGGAKNIQYF
>TRBJ2-3|TRBD2|.|TRBV7-8
TGTGCCAGCTCGGGACTAGGGAGGGATACGCAGTATTTT
CASSGLGRDTQYF
>TRBJ2-7|TRBD1|.|TRBV10-3
TGTGCCATCAGTGTCACCGGGACAGGGACCTACGAGCAGTACTTC
CAISVTGTGTYEQYF
>TRBJ2-1|TRBD2|.|TRBV6-5
TGTGCAGCCGGGACTAGCGGGGGGACCTCCACGATCTTC
CAAGTSGGTSTIF
>TRBJ2-2|.|.|TRBV2
TGTGCCAGCAGTGTTTCCTCGAACACCGGGGAGCTGTTTTTT
CASSVSSNTGELFF
>TRBJ1-4|TRBD1|few|TRBV5-1
TGCGCCAGCAGCTTGGGACAGGGTCGTGAAAAACTGTTTTTT
CASSLGQGREKLFF
>TRBJ1-1|.|few|TRBV7-9
TGTGCCAGCAGCCGCCCCGACGGGGCTGAAGCTTTCTTT
CASSRPDGAEAFF
>TRBJ2-7|.|.|TRBV3-1/TRBV3-2
TGTGCCAGCAGCCAAGATGGGGCCGTTGGCCGCGAGCAGTACTTC
CASSQDGAVGREQYF
>TRBJ1-1|TRBD1|.|TRBV11-3
TGTGCCAGCAGCTCCGGGACAGGGGGCTCGAAGGACACTGAAGCTTTCTTT
CASSSGTGGSKDTEAFF
>TRBJ1-5|.|few|TRBV5-1
TGCGCCAGCAGCTTGGGTGGAGGGTTTGACCAGCCCCAGCATTTT
CASSLGGGFDQPQHF
>TRBJ1-6|TRBD1|.|TRBV18
TGTGCCAGCCAGGGGGCACAAGGATATAATTCACCCCTCCACTTT
CASQGAQGYNSPLHF
>TRBJ2-3|TRBD1|.|TRBV6-6
TGTGCCAGCAGTCTATGGACAGGGGGAGAAGATACGCAGTATTTT
CASSLWTGGEDTQYF
>TRBJ1-6|.|.|TRBV14
TGTGCCAGCAGCCAAGAGGACGGGCATGGGGGGAACTTT
CASSQEDGHGGNF
>TRBJ1-2|.|.|TRBV3-1/TRBV3-2
TGTGCCAGCAGCCTCAAAAACTGGGGTCAGGGAACGGGTGGCTACACCTTC
CASSLKNWGQGTGGYTF
>TRBJ1-3|TRBD1|.|TRBV7-2
TGTGCCAGCAGCTTAATGGGACAGGGGGCAAGGAACACCATATATTTT
CASSLMGQGARNTIYF